A single T cell receptor (beta chain) is shown here with its context. Its cognate antigen is unknown. These data originate in a study of T cell responses to AZD1222 COVID-19 vaccine. Overall study: Pooling covered second doses at about 4 or about 12 weeks.

Study-level results: Across the whole spike, CD4 TCRs peaked at regions 160-218 and 743-854. Rises in breadth and depth of Spike-specific TCRs came after two AZD1222 doses. Donors skewed white British and female; clonal diversity was possibly underestimated.

CDR1 is LGHDT and CDR2 is YNNKEL in the germline V gene (reference sequence). This CDR3 is 17 amino acids long. The V and J ends lost 2 bases and 1 base, in that order; junction bases with no gene match: 8. Here immunoSEQ multiplex PCR was the method, and the copy in TCRdb shows in-frame clones only, minus some. The sample shows 110,000 to 150,000 clones, 75% to 90% of them seen only once. This clonotype was sampled from an adult in good health. The chain recombines TRBV3-1 (or the pseudogene TRBV3-2) with TRBJ1-3, with 7 bases fitting TRBD1. Sample: peripheral blood, taken on day 0 of AZD1222 vaccination. CDR3: CASSQPATGKSGNTIYF. In DNA form, the CDR3 reads TGTGCCAGCAGCCAACCTGCGACAGGGAAGTCTGGAAACACCATATATTTT.